This TCR delta chain came from a study of gamma-delta T cells after stem cell transplantation. TCRdb reprocessed the RT-PCR reads using CATT. The sample yields some 1,400 delta-chain clones, approximately 14% seen once. The germline V gene encodes CDR1 GEAIGNYY and CDR2 EKD. Trimming removed 0 bases from V and 2 bases from J; junction bases left unmatched: 6. CDR3 length: 20 amino acids. Only a few counts were recorded for this clone. The chain links TRDV2 to TRDJ3; 13 bases line up with TRDD3. Sequenced input: gamma-delta T cells. The TCR was taken from a human donor. It is not recorded whose cells these are; they may come from a transplant donor. CDR3 sequence: CACDTLTGGYGPWDTRQMFF. CDR3 coding DNA: TGTGCCTGTGACACCCTGACTGGGGGATACGGACCCTGGGACACCCGACAGATGTTTTTC.